The T cell receptor beta chain under discussion was sequenced for a study of blood T cells in healthy people across ages. Findings of the study overall: TCR beta diversity correlated strongly with naive T cell percentage. Expanded clonotype changes were possibly confounded by unknown donor CMV status.

This clonotype was found a few times. Its antigen is not known. There are 16 residues in the CDR3. Looked up from germline, CDR1 is DFQATT and CDR2 is SNEGSKA (reference sequence). Combining a sample-barcoded 5' primer with a J-beta primer mix, a second PCR ran for about 6 to 12 cycles. One entry per CDR3 protein, called by TCRdb with MiXCR from the 5' RACE reads. This sample carries 750,000 to 850,000 distinct CDR3 sequences, around 25% of them seen once, and the ten largest clones take under 4%. This same sample was also taken into another study, of T cells of mothers and their children.

The chain employs TRBV20-1 and TRBJ2-5; 7 bases are a match to TRBD1. The assigned J gene may be wrong: the sequence end matches TRBJ2-7 better. The sample was blood. The receptor's source is a boy aged 10-17 years in good health. The chain's CDR3 is CSATTGALDPFYEQYF. CDR3 DNA sequence: TGCAGTGCCACTACAGGGGCGTTGGACCCCTTCTACGAGCAGTACTTC.